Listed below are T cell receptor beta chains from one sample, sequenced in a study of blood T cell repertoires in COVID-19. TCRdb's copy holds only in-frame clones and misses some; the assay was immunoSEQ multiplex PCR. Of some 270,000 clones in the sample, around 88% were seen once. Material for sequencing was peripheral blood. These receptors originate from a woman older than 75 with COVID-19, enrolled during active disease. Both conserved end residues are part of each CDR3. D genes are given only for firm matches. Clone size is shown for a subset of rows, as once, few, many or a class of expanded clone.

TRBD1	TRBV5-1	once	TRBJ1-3	TGCGCCAGCAGCCCGACCATGGGCTCGACAGGGGCTGGAAACACCATATATTTT	CASSPTMGSTGAGNTIYF
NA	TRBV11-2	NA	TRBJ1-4	TGTGCCAGCAGCTTAGGGATATACGGCCCAAGAGGAGAAAAACTGTTTTTT	CASSLGIYGPRGEKLFF
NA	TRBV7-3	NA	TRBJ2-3	TGTGCCAGCAGCTTAACAGGGGTGGATACGCAGTATTTT	CASSLTGVDTQYF
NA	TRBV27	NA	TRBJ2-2	TGTGCCAGCAGTTTCCCCGGGAACTTGAACACCGGGGAGCTGTTTTTT	CASSFPGNLNTGELFF
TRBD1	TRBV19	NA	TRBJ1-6	TGTGCCAGTAGTACCACCGGGACAGATAATTCACCCCTCCACTTT	CASSTTGTDNSPLHF
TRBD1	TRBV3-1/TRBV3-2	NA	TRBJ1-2	TGTGCCAGCAGCCAACGGGACAGCAACTATGGCTACACCTTC	CASSQRDSNYGYTF
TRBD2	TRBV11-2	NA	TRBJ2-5	TGTGCCAGCAGTCCTAGCGGCGCCCGGGAAGAGACCCAGTACTTC	CASSPSGAREETQYF
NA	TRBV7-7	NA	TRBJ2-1	TGTGCCAGCAGCTTATCCCAGGGTACATACAATGAGCAGTTCTTC	CASSLSQGTYNEQFF
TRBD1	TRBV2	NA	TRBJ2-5	TGTGCCAGCAGCCAGGACAGGAACCAAGAGACCCAGTACTTC	CASSQDRNQETQYF
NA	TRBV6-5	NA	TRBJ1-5	TGTGCCAGCATGGGAGGGGCATATCAGCCCCAGCATTTT	CASMGGAYQPQHF
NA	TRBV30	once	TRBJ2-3	TGTGCCTGGAGTCGGGTCAGCACAGATACGCAGTATTTT	CAWSRVSTDTQYF
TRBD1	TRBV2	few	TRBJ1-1	TGTGCCAGCAGCGACAGGGTGAGTGAAGCTTTCTTT	CASSDRVSEAFF
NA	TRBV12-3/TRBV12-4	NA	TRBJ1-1	TGTGCCAGCAGCCCCCCCGGGGGGAGAGAAGCTTTCTTT	CASSPPGGREAFF
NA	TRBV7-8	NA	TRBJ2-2	TGTGCCAGCAACCCGTGGGCGACCGGGGAGCTGTTTTTT	CASNPWATGELFF
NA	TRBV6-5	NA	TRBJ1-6	TGTGCCAGCAGTTTCGGGACAAGTCTTTCACCCCTCCACTTT	CASSFGTSLSPLHF
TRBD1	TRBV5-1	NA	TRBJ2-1	TGCGCCAGCAGCTTGGCCGGGACAGTTTACAATGAGCAGTTCTTC	CASSLAGTVYNEQFF
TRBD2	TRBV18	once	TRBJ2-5	TGTGCCAGCTCGCTAGCGGGGGGCACGGGCCAAGAGACCCAGTACTTC	CASSLAGGTGQETQYF
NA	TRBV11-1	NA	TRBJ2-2	TGTGCCAGCAGCTTCGACAGGACCGGGGAGCTGTTTTTT	CASSFDRTGELFF
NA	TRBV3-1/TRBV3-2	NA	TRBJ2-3	TGTGCCAGCAGCCAGTCCGGCGGAGTCCAGGATACGCAGTATTTT	CASSQSGGVQDTQYF
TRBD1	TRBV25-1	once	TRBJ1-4	TGTGCCAGCAGTCGGGAGGGGACAGCTAATGAAAAACTGTTTTTT	CASSREGTANEKLFF
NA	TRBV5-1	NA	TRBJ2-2	TGCGCCAGCCGCGGGACAGCGAACACCGGGGAGCTGTTTTTT	CASRGTANTGELFF
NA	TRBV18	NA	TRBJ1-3	TGTGCCAGCTCCAACAGGGCTGAAAACACCATATATTTT	CASSNRAENTIYF
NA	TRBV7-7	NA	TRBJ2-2	TGTGCCAGCAGCTTAGAAAGATACGGCACCGGGGAGCTGTTTTTT	CASSLERYGTGELFF
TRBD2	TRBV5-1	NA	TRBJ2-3	TGCGCCAGCAGCTTCGCGGGGGGCTCCACAGATACGCAGTATTTT	CASSFAGGSTDTQYF
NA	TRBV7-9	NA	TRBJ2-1	TGTGCCAGCAGCCCAGTTCGGGGTCACAATGAGCAGTTCTTC	CASSPVRGHNEQFF
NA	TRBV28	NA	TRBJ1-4	TGTGCCAGCAGTTTTGGACAGTTTAATGAAAAACTGTTTTTT	CASSFGQFNEKLFF
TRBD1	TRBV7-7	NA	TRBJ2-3	TGTGCCAGCAGCCCCCCTGACAGGGGTCCAGATACGCAGTATTTT	CASSPPDRGPDTQYF
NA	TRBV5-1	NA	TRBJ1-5	TGCGCCAGCAGCTTGGGGGGGCTGGATCAGCCCCAGCATTTT	CASSLGGLDQPQHF
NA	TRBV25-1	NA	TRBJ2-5	TGTGCCAGCAGTGCAATGGCGCCTGAGGAGGAGACCCAGTACTTC	CASSAMAPEEETQYF
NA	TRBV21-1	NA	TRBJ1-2	TGTGCCAGCAGCAAGGGGAATTTGGGGGAGGGGATATATGGCTACACCTTC	CASSKGNLGEGIYGYTF
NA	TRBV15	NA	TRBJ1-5	TGTGCCACCAGCATGGGCAGGTTAACAAATTATCAGCCCCAGCATTTT	CATSMGRLTNYQPQHF
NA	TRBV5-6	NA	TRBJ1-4	TGTGCCAGCAGCTTGCGAGGGATATTTGAAAAACTGTTTTTT	CASSLRGIFEKLFF
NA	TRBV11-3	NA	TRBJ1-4	TGTGCCAGGGATGCCAGGGGCGGTGAAAAACTGTTTTTT	CARDARGGEKLFF
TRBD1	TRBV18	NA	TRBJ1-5	TGTGCCAGCTCACGAGGGACAGGGGACCAGCCCCAGCATTTT	CASSRGTGDQPQHF
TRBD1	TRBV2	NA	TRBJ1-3	TGTGCCAGCAGTGACACAGGGGGCAACACCATATATTTT	CASSDTGGNTIYF
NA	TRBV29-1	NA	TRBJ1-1	TGCAGCGTTGAGAGACTACCTATCCCGAACACTGAAGCTTTCTTT	CSVERLPIPNTEAFF
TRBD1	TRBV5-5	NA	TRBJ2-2	TGTGCCAGCAGCTTGGCCGGGACAGTCTTCACCGGGGAGCTGTTTTTT	CASSLAGTVFTGELFF
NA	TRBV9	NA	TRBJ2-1	TGTGCCAGCAGCGTAATTGGGTCGGGTCTCTATGAGCAGTTCTTC	CASSVIGSGLYEQFF
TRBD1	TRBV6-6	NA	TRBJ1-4	TGTGCCAGCAGTTCGGGACAGGGGCGTGAAAAACTGTTTTTT	CASSSGQGREKLFF